This T cell receptor (beta chain) appears in the sequencing data of a study of blood T cell repertoires in COVID-19. Sequencing used immunoSEQ multiplex PCR; TCRdb keeps in-frame clones, though not all of them. The sample yields approximately 270,000 clones, about 90% seen once. Points on this clone: The sample holds other DNA sequences that translate to the same CDR3.

The sample taken for sequencing was peripheral blood. The TCR was taken from a man older than 75 with acute or convalescent COVID-19.

The CDR3 sequence: CASSYGTLNTEAFF. In DNA, the CDR3 is TGTGCCAGCAGTTACGGGACATTGAACACTGAAGCTTTCTTT. The chain carries TRBV6-5 and TRBJ1-1, with D perhaps TRBD1 (6 bases). The germline V and J ends were trimmed by 2 bases and 0 bases, with 7 bases remaining between them. CDR3 length: 14 amino acids. CDR1 MNHEY and CDR2 SVGAGI come from the germline V gene.